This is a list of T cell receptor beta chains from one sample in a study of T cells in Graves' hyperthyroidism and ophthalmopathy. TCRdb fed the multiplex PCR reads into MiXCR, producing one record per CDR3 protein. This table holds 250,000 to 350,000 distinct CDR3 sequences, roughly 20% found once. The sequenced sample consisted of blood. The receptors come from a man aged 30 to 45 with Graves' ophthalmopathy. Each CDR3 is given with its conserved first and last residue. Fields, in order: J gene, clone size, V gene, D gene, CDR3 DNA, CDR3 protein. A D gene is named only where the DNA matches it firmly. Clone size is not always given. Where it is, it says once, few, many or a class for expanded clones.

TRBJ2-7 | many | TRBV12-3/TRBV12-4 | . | TGTGCCAGCAGTTGGACCCTGGCATCCGAGCAGTACTTC | CASSWTLASEQYF
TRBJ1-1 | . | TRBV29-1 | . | TGCAGCGTATGGGGCACTGAAGCTTTCTTT | CSVWGTEAFF
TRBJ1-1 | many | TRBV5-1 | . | TGCGCCAGCAGCTTGTCTCAGGGCACTGAAGCTTTCTTT | CASSLSQGTEAFF
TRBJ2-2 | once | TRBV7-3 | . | TGTGCCAGCAGCTCCGACTTTGGCACCGGGGAGCTGTTTTTT | CASSSDFGTGELFF
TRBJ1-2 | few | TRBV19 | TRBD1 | TGTGCCAGTAGCCTTCGGACAGGGGGCGCCTATGGCTACACCTTC | CASSLRTGGAYGYTF
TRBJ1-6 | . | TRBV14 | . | TGTGCCAGCAGCCGGACATCCCCGGAGAATTCACCCCTCCACTTT | CASSRTSPENSPLHF
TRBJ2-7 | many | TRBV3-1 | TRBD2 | TGTGCCAGCAGCCAAGTACGGCGGGAGGGCCGCGAGCAGTACTTC | CASSQVRREGREQYF
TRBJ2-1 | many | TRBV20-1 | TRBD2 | TGCAGTGCCAGCGGGAGGATCTCCTACAATGAGCAGTTCTTC | CSASGRISYNEQFF
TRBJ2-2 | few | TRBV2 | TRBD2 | TGTGCCAGCAGCGCGGGGGACGGGGAGCTGTTTTTT | CASSAGDGELFF
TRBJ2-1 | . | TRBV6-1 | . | TGTGCCAGCATATCTCCGGGACACAACCCGGAGAATGAGCAGTTCTTC | CASISPGHNPENEQFF
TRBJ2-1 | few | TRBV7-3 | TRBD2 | TGTGCCAGCAGCTTCGGACGGACTAGCGGGAGCGATGAGCAGTTCTTC | CASSFGRTSGSDEQFF
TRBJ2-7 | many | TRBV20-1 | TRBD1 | TGCAGTGCTAACGGACAGGGGGGAATCGTCGTCGAGCAGTACTTC | CSANGQGGIVVEQYF
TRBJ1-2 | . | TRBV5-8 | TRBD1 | TGTGCCAGCAGCTTTAGGGCCGGGACAGGTGGTGGCTACACCTTC | CASSFRAGTGGGYTF
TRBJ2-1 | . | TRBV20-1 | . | TGCAGTGCTAGTGACCCGAGCGGAGAGGGGTACAATGAGCAGTTCTTC | CSASDPSGEGYNEQFF
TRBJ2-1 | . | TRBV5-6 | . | TGTGCCAGCAGCTCCGTGGGACTCAATGAGCAGTTCTTC | CASSSVGLNEQFF
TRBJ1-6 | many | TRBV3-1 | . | TGTGCCAGCAGCCCCTACGTCGACAGCAATTCCCCCCTCCACTTT | CASSPYVDSNSPLHF
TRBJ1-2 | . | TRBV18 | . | TGTGCCAGCTCACAGACAGACTATGGCTACACCTTC | CASSQTDYGYTF
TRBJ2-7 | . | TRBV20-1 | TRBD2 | TGCAGTGCCAAGCGGGAGTTCAGCTACGAGCAGTACTTC | CSAKREFSYEQYF
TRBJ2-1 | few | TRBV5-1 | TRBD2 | TGCGCCAGCAGCCACCTTAGCGGGAGTGTGTACAATGAGCAGTTCTTC | CASSHLSGSVYNEQFF
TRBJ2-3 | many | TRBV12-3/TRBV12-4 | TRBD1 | TGTGCCAGCAGTCCAGGGGGCCTCCCCACAGATACGCAGTATTTT | CASSPGGLPTDTQYF
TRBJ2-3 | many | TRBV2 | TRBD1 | TGTGCCAGCAGAACAGGGGTAGCATTAGGAAGCACAGATACGCAGTATTTT | CASRTGVALGSTDTQYF
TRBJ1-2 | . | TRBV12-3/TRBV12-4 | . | TGTGCCAGCACTAGAAACAGGGAGGGCTACACCTTC | CASTRNREGYTF
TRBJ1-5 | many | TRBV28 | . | TGTGCCAGCAGCCGAACCCCGACAGGCAATCAGCCCCAGCATTTT | CASSRTPTGNQPQHF
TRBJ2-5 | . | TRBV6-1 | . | TGTGCCAGCAGAAAGGGGGTGGAGACCCAGTACTTC | CASRKGVETQYF
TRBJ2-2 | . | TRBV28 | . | TGTGCCAGCAGTTTTGGAGTAGCGTTCACCGGGGAGCTGTTTTTT | CASSFGVAFTGELFF
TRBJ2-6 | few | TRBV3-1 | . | TGTGCCAGCAGCTCGCGACAGGTCACTGGGGCCAACGTCCTGACTTTC | CASSSRQVTGANVLTF
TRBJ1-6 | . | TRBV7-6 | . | TGTGCCAGCAGCTTAGATCGTTCACCCCTCCACTTT | CASSLDRSPLHF
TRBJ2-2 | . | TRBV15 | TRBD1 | TGTGCCACCAGCAGATGGGGGGCCTCCAGGGGGCTGAACACCGGGGAGCTGTTTTTT | CATSRWGASRGLNTGELFF
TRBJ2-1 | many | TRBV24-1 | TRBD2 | TGTGCCACCGGGGACTATGATGAGCAGTTCTTC | CATGDYDEQFF
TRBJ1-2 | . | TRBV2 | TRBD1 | TGTGCCAGCAGCCTCCGGGACAGGGAGCACAACTATGGCTACACCTTC | CASSLRDREHNYGYTF
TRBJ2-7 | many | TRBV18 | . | TGTGCCAGCTCACTTCAGACAGTACGGGGCTACGAGCAGTACTTC | CASSLQTVRGYEQYF
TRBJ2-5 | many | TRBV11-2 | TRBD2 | TGTGCCAGCAGCGTTAGACGCCTAGCGGAACAAGAGACCCAGTACTTC | CASSVRRLAEQETQYF
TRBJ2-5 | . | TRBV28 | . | TGTGCCAGCAGTTTTTCGGGAGCGACGGAGACCCAGTACTTC | CASSFSGATETQYF
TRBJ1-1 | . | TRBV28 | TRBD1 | TGTGCCAGCAGCGATCCGGGACAGGTACCTGAAGCTTTCTTT | CASSDPGQVPEAFF
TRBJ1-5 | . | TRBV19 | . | TGTGCCAGTAGTCGAACGCATAAGGGGGGTCAGCCCCAGCATTTT | CASSRTHKGGQPQHF
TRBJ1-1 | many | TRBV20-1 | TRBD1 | TGCAGTGCTAGAGTGAACAGGGGGCCAACTGAAGCTTTCTTT | CSARVNRGPTEAFF
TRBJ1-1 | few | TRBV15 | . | TGTGCCACCAGCACTCGCACACCCAAAGGGGAAGCTTTCTTT | CATSTRTPKGEAFF
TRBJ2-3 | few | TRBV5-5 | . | TGTGCCAGCAGCTTGGCCCGAGGTACAGGAATAACAGATACGCAGTATTTT | CASSLARGTGITDTQYF
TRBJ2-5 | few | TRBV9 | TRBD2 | TGTGCCAGCAGCGTAGGTGGCGGGAGTGAGACCCAGTACTTC | CASSVGGGSETQYF
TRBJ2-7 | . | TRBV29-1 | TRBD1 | TGCAGCGTTGAAAGAGGACAGGGGGCTGTCGAGCAGTACTTC | CSVERGQGAVEQYF
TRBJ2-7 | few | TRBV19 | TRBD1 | TGTGCCAGCGGACAGGGGGTCTACGAGCAGTACTTC | CASGQGVYEQYF
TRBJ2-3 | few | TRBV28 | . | TGTGCCAGCAGTTCCCCGGGCCAGCCTAATCTCTTTAGCACAGATACGCAGTATTTT | CASSSPGQPNLFSTDTQYF
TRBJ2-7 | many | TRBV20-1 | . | TGCAGTGCTAGAGCCGCCAGGGTAGGCTCCTACGAGCAGTACTTC | CSARAARVGSYEQYF
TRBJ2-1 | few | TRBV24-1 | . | TGTGCCACCAGTGAAGGGGCCCCAAAGGGGAATGAGCAGTTCTTC | CATSEGAPKGNEQFF
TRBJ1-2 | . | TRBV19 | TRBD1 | TGTGCCACTAATAGGGACAGCAATAACTATGGCTACACCTTC | CATNRDSNNYGYTF
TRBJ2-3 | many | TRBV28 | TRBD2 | TGTGCCAGCAGTTTAGCTAGCGGGAGGGCCGCGCCTGACACAGATACGCAGTATTTT | CASSLASGRAAPDTDTQYF
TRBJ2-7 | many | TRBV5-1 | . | TGCGCCAGCAGCTTGGATGTGGAGCAGTACTTC | CASSLDVEQYF
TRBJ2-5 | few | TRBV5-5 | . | TGTGCCAGCAGCTTGGGACCCCACCAAGAGACCCAGTACTTC | CASSLGPHQETQYF
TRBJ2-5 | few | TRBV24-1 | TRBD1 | TGTGCCACCAGTGATTTGCCCGGGACAGGGGAAGAGACCCAGTACTTC | CATSDLPGTGEETQYF